These 9 T cell receptor beta chains were all obtained from the same sample, sequenced in a study of blood T cell repertoires in COVID-19. Sequencing was performed with immunoSEQ multiplex PCR; in TCRdb, only in-frame clones are kept and a portion is missing. The sample records approximately 150,000 clones, 80% to 90% being singletons. The sequencing sample was made of peripheral blood. The receptors derive from an elderly woman with acute or convalescent COVID-19.

The chain has TRBV6-2 or TRBV6-3 and TRBJ2-5, with D maybe TRBD1 (6 bases). The V and J ends lost 4 bases and 5 bases respectively, with 20 bases between them. The germline gives CDR1 MNHEY, CDR2 SVGEGT. The CDR3 extends over 16 amino acids. The CDR3 DNA reads as TGTGCCAGCAGTTTCCCGCGCTTCAGGGGACGGGAGACCCAGTACTTC. This gives the protein CASSFPRFRGRETQYF.

This CDR3 reads CASSLSRLNTGELFF. CDR3 bases: TGTGCCAGCAGTTTATCCCGACTGAACACCGGGGAGCTGTTTTTT. The V gene is TRBV27, the J gene TRBJ2-2; no reliable D call. The V and J ends lost 0 bases and 1 base respectively, with 6 bases between them. The CDR3 runs to 15 residues. In germline, CDR1 is MNHEY, CDR2 SMNVEV (reference sequence).

The genes are TRBV6-1 and TRBJ2-2; D may be TRBD1 (5 bases). V was shortened by 6 bases and J by 1 base, with 9 bases between the two germline ends. Germline V gives CDR1 MNHNS, CDR2 SASEGT. This CDR3 contains 14 residues. The CDR3 loop is CASSPDRNTGELFF. The CDR3 DNA is TGTGCCAGCAGCCCCGACAGGAACACCGGGGAGCTGTTTTTT.

Turning to this clone: Other DNA sequences in this specimen translate into the identical CDR3. This chain joins TRBV18 and TRBJ2-7, with D unclear. The length of the CDR3 is 12 residues. CDR1 and CDR2 from the germline V gene are KGHSH and LQKENI. V was pared by 3 bases and J by 0 bases, with 3 bases between. The CDR3 DNA reads as TGTGCCAGCTCACCCAGCTCCTACGAGCAGTACTTC. It translates to CASSPSSYEQYF.

The chain employs TRBV19 and TRBJ1-4; 8 positions agree with TRBD1. Germline values: CDR1 LNHDA, CDR2 SQIVND (reference sequence). The CDR3 is 14 residues long. V was pared by 6 bases and J by 4 bases, with 4 bases of the junction left unmatched. Here the CDR3 reads CASSYRGVNEKLFF. CDR3 coding DNA: TGTGCCAGTAGCTACAGGGGGGTTAATGAAAAACTGTTTTTT.

V and J are TRBV18 and TRBJ2-1; 7 bases are a match to TRBD1. CDR1 and CDR2 (germline): KGHSH, LQKENI. The junction had 10 bases not matched to a gene; V was cut back by 6 bases and J by 8 bases. This CDR3 contains 14 residues. The CDR3 sequence: CASSLQGTVYEQFF. DNA for the CDR3: TGTGCCAGCTCCCTACAGGGGACGGTCTATGAGCAGTTCTTC.

This rearrangement joins TRBV20-1 to TRBJ1-2; D is uncertain. Germline V gene lookup returns CDR1 DFQATT and CDR2 SNEGSKA (reference sequence). The germline V and J ends were trimmed by 3 bases and 4 bases, with 18 bases remaining between them. The CDR3 runs to 15 residues. The CDR3 loop is CSASGGPGGSYGYTF. The DNA for the CDR3 is TGCAGTGCTAGTGGCGGGCCGGGAGGGTCCTATGGCTACACCTTC.

The DNA of the CDR3 is TGTGCCAGCAGTTTATACACTCCGGGCCGGGAGGCTTTCTTT. The encoded protein is CASSLYTPGREAFF. This sequence joins TRBV28 and TRBJ1-1; D not certain. Germline lookup yields CDR1 MDHEN and CDR2 SYDVKM. With 1 base removed from V and 11 bases from J, the gap between germline ends came to 17 bases. The CDR3 runs 14 residues.

The V call is TRBV28, the J call TRBJ1-4; TRBD1 matches at 7 bases. Germline V gene lookup returns CDR1 MDHEN and CDR2 SYDVKM. The V and J ends lost 6 bases and 8 bases, in that order; junction bases with no gene match: 12. The CDR3 covers 15 residues. The CDR3 spells CASRDTHRGEEKLFF. The CDR3 DNA sequence: TGTGCCAGCAGGGATACCCACAGGGGCGAGGAAAAACTGTTTTTT. Looking up the rest from reference TRBV28 and TRBJ1-4 gives the full variable domain: DVKVTQSSRYLVKRTGEKVFLECVQDMDHENMFWYRQDPGLGLRLIYFSYDVKMKEKGDIPEGYSVSREKKERFSLILESASTNQTSMYLCASRDTHRGEEKLFFGSGTQLSVL.